This T cell receptor beta chain was found in a study of blood T cell repertoires in COVID-19. Study-wide context: Sites across the United States, Italy and Spain contributed samples from acute and convalescent COVID-19. Sources were T cells, B-cell-depleted T cells, or PBMCs; the material itself was cDNA or gDNA.

CDR3 length: 17 amino acids. Losses at the gene ends were 4 bases for V and 2 bases for J; bases not matched to a gene: 5. Germline CDR1 is MRHNA and CDR2 is SNTAGT. In its sample, this clone was seen once. As originally analysed: Counts of nucleated cells, estimated from reference gene primer amplification, were obtained. Method: immunoSEQ multiplex PCR; TCRdb's copy keeps in-frame clones and lacks some. For V, J and clone size, that table is used; D and trimming come from the DNA. The data show more than 70,000 clones, with 88% seen just once and about 5.3% held by the top ten. The receptor's source is a man in his fifties or sixties with active COVID-19. Source material: peripheral blood. The V call is TRBV6-4, the J call TRBJ2-3; 14 bases align to TRBD2. The CDR3: CASSVGTSGGHTDTQYF. As DNA, the CDR3 is TGTGCCAGCAGTGTGGGGACTAGCGGGGGTCACACAGATACGCAGTATTTT.